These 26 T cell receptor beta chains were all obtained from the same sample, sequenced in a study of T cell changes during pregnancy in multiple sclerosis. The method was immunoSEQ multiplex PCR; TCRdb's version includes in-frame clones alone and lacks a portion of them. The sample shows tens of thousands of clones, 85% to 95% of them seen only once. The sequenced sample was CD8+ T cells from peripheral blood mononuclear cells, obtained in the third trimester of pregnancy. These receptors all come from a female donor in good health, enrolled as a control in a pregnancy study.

The CDR3 bases are TGTGCCAGCAGCCAAGATTTTAGCGGGGGGGGCGCAGATACGCAGTATTTT. This codes for CASSQDFSGGGADTQYF. This chain joins TRBV4-2 and TRBJ2-3; TRBD2 agrees at 11 bases. The CDR3 extends over 17 amino acids. V shed 0 bases, J shed 4 bases, and the junction held 6 bases outside the gene matches. Germline CDR1 LGHNA, CDR2 YNFKEQ.

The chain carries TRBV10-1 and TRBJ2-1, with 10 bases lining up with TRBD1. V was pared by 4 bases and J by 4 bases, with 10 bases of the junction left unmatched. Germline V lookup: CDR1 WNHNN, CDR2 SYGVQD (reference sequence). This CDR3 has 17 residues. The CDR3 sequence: CASSGPSGTGDYNEQFF. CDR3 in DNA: TGCGCCAGCAGTGGGCCCTCCGGGACAGGGGATTACAATGAGCAGTTCTTC.

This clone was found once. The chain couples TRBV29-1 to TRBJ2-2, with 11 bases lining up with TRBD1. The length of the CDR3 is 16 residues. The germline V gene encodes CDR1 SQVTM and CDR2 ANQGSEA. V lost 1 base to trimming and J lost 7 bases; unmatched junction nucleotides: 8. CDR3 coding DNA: TGCAGCGTTGAAGTGGGTGGACAGGGGGCGGGCGGGGAGCTGTTTTTT. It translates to CSVEVGGQGAGGELFF.

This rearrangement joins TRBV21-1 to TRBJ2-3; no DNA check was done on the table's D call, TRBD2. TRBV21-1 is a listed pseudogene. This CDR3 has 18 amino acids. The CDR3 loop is CASTKIIGTSDSTDTQYF. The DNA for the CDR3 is TGTGCCAGCACCAAGATAATTGGGACTAGCGATAGCACAGATACGCAGTATTTT.

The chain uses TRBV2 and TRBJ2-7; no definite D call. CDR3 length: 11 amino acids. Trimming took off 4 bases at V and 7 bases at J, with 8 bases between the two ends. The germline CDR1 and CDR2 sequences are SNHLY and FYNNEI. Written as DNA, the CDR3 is TGTGCCAGCAGTGGGGCGTCAGAGCAGTACTTC. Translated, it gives CASSGASEQYF.

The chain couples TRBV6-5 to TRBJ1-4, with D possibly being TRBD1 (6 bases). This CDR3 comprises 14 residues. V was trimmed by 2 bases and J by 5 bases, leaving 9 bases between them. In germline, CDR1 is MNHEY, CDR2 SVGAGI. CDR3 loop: CASSYRGSNEKLFF. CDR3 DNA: TGTGCCAGCAGTTACAGGGGGTCCAATGAAAAACTGTTTTTT.

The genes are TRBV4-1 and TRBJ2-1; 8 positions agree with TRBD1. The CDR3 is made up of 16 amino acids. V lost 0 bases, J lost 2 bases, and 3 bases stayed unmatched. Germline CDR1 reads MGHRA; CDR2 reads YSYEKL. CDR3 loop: CASSQDAGQAYNEQFF. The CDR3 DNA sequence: TGCGCCAGCAGCCAAGATGCGGGACAGGCCTACAATGAGCAGTTCTTC.

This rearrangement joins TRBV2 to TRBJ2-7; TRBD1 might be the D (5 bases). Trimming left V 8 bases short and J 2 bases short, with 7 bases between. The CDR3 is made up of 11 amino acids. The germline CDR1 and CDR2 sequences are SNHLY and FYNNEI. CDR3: CASSGTYEQYF. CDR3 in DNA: TGTGCCAGCTCAGGGACCTACGAGCAGTACTTC.

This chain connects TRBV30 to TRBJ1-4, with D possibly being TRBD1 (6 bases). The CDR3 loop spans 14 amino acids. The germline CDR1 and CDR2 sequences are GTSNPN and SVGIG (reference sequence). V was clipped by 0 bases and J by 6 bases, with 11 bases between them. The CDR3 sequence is CAWSVPGADEKLFF. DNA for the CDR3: TGTGCCTGGAGTGTCCCAGGGGCCGATGAAAAACTGTTTTTT.

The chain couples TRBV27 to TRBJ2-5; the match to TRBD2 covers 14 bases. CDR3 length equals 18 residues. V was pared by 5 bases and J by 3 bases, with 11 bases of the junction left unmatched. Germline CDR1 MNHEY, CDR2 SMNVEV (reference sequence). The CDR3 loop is CASSPRTSGGPWEETQYF. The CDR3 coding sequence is TGTGCCAGCAGTCCTCGGACTAGCGGGGGGCCCTGGGAAGAGACCCAGTACTTC.

The chain's CDR3 is CAWTGDRGEQFF. The CDR3 nucleotides read TGTGCCTGGACTGGGGACAGAGGTGAGCAGTTCTTC. This chain connects TRBV30 to TRBJ2-1; 7 nucleotides match TRBD1. The CDR3 has 12 residues. CDR1 and CDR2 from the germline V gene are GTSNPN and SVGIG (reference sequence). The V segment lost 4 bases and the J segment 9 bases; nucleotides outside the gene matches: 6.

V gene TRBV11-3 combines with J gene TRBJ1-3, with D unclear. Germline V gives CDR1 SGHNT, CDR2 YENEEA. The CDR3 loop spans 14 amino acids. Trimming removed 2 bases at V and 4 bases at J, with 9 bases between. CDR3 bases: TGTGCCAGCAGCTTAACACCATCGGGAAACACCATATATTTT. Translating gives CASSLTPSGNTIYF. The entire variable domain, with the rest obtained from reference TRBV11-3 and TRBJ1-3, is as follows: EAGVVQSPRYKIIEKKQPVAFWCNPISGHNTLYWYLQNLGQGPELLIRYENEEAVDDSQLPKDRFSAERLKGVDSTLKIQPAELGDSAVYLCASSLTPSGNTIYFGEGSWLTVV.

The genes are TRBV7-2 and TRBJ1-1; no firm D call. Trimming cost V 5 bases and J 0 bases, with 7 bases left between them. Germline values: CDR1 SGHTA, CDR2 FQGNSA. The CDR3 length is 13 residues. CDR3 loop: CASSSNMNTEAFF. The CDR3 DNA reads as TGTGCCAGCAGCAGTAACATGAACACTGAAGCTTTCTTT.

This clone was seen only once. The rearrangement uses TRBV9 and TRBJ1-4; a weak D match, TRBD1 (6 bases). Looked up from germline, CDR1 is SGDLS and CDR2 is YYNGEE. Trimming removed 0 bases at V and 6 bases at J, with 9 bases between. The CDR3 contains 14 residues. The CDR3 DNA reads TGTGCCAGCAGCGTAGGGCAGGGGTATGAAAAACTGTTTTTT. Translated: CASSVGQGYEKLFF.

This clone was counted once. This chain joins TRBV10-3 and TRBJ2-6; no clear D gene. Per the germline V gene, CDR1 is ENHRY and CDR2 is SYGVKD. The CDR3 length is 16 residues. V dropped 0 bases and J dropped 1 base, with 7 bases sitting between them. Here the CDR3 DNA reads TGTGCCATCAGTGAGTCAGCCCGGTCTGGGGCCAACGTCCTGACTTTC. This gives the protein CAISESARSGANVLTF.

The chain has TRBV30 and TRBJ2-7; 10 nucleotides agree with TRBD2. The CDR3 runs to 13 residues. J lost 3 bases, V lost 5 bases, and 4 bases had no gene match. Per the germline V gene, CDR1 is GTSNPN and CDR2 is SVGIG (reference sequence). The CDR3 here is CAWRLAGGYEQYF. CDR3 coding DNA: TGTGCCTGGCGCTTAGCGGGGGGCTACGAGCAGTACTTC.

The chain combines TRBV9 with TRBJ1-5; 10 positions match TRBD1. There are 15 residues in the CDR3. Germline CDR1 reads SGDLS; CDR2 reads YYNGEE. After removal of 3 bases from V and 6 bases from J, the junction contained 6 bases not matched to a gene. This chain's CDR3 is CASSGGQGDSQPQHF. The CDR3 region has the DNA TGTGCCAGCAGCGGCGGACAGGGGGATAGTCAGCCCCAGCATTTT.

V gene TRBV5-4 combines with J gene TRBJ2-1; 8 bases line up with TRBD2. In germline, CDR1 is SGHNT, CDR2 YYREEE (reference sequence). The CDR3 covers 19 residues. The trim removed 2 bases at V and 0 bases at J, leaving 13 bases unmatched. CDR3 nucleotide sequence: TGTGCCAGCAGCTTCTCCCGGGGGAGCGGGGGCCCCTCCTACAATGAGCAGTTCTTC. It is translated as CASSFSRGSGGPSYNEQFF.

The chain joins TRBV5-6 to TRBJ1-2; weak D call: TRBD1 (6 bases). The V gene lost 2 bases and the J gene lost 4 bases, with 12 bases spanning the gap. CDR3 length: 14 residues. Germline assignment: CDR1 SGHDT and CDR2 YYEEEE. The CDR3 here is CASSFRDNLYGYTF. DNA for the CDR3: TGTGCCAGCAGCTTTAGGGACAACCTCTATGGCTACACCTTC.

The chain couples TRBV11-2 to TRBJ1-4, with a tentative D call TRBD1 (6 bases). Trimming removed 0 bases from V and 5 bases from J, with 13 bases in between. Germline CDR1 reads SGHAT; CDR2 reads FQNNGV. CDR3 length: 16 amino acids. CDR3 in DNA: TGTGCCAGCAGCTTAGATCGAGGGAGGGGGAATGAAAAACTGTTTTTT. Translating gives CASSLDRGRGNEKLFF.

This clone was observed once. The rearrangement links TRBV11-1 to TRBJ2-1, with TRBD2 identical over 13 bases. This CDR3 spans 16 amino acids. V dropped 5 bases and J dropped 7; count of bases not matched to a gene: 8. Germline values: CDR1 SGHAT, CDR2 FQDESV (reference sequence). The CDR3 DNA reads TGTGCCAGCAGCAGGTGGGGACTAGCGGGACCTAATGAGCAGTTCTTC. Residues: CASSRWGLAGPNEQFF.

CDR3 in DNA: TGTGCCAGCAGGCGGGCGGGGGGCCTCAATGAGCAGTTCTTC. It yields the protein CASRRAGGLNEQFF. The chain couples TRBV7-2 to TRBJ2-1, with TRBD2 matching 8 bases. J gave up 6 bases and V 6 bases, and 7 bases lay outside the gene matches. Germline V gene sequence: CDR1 SGHTA, CDR2 FQGNSA. The CDR3 has 14 residues.

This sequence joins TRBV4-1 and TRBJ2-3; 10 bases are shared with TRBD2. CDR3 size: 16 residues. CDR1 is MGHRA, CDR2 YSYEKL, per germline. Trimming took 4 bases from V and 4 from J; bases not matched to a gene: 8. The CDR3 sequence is CASSRVLAGVSDTQYF. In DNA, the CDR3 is TGCGCCAGCAGCCGGGTCCTAGCGGGGGTTTCAGATACGCAGTATTTT.

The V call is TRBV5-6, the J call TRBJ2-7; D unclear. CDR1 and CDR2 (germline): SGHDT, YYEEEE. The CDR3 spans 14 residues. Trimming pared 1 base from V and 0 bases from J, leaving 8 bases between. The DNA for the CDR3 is TGTGCCAGCAGCTTGATTACGGTCTCCTACGAGCAGTACTTC. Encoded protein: CASSLITVSYEQYF. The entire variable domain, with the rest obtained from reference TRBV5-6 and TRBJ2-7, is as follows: DAGVTQSPTHLIKTRGQQVTLRCSPKSGHDTVSWYQQALGQGPQFIFQYYEEEERQRGNFPDRFSGHQFPNYSSELNVNALLLGDSALYLCASSLITVSYEQYFGPGTRLTVT.

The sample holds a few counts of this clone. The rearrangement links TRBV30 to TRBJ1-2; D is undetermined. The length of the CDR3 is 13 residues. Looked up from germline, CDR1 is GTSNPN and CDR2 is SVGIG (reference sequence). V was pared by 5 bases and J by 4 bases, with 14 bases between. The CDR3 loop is CAWGRGQAYGYTF. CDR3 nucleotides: TGTGCCTGGGGGAGAGGGCAAGCCTATGGCTACACCTTC.

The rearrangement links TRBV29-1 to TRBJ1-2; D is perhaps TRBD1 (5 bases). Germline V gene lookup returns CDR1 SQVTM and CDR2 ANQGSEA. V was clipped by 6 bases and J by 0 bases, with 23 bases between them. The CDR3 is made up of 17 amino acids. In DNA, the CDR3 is TGCAGCGTCCCTCCTACGCTGACAGACCGAGCTAACTATGGCTACACCTTC. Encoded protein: CSVPPTLTDRANYGYTF.